The 20 T cell receptor beta chains below were found in one sample sequenced in a study of neurological immune-mediated disorders. One entry per CDR3 protein, called by TCRdb with MiXCR from the 5' RACE reads. The table lists under 70,000 distinct CDR3 sequences, 3.2% of them singletons, with around 5.2% in the top ten. Sequencing was carried out using PBMCs. The source is a woman aged 45-59 years with multiple sclerosis.

This clonotype was picked up many times. The chain is built from TRBV29-1 and TRBJ1-5; tentatively, D is TRBD1 (5 bases). Germline V CDR1 and CDR2: SQVTM, ANQGSEA. This CDR3 region has 13 residues. The germline V and J ends were trimmed by 5 bases and 7 bases, with 15 bases remaining between them. CDR3 in DNA: TGCAGCGTTTGGGGGTCCCAGGGCCAGCCCCAGCATTTT. Protein sequence: CSVWGSQGQPQHF.

This clonotype was detected ten times or more. Germline and junction disagree at one end, which may indicate a read error. The rearrangement uses TRBV7-7 and TRBJ2-2, with 8 bases aligning to TRBD1. The CDR3 is made up of 14 amino acids. Per germline, CDR1 SSHAT and CDR2 FNYEAQ (reference sequence). CDR3 coding DNA: TGTGCTAGCAGCTTAGTACAGGGGGCCGGGGAGCTGTTTTTT. As protein: CASSLVQGAGELFF.

This clonotype appeared many times. J is TRBJ2-7 and V is TRBV5-1, with TRBD2 matching over 9 bases. Germline CDR1 SGHRS, CDR2 YFSETQ. The junction had 12 bases not matched to a gene; V was cut back by 4 bases and J by 7 bases. The CDR3 is made up of 15 amino acids. CDR3 nucleotide sequence: TGCGCCAGCAGCCCCCAGGCGGGAGGGCCGTGGGAGCAGTACTTC. As protein: CASSPQAGGPWEQYF.

This clonotype was detected ten times or more. V usage is TRBV5-1 and J usage is TRBJ1-6; 8 nucleotides match TRBD1. CDR3 size: 15 residues. The V gene's germline CDR1 is SGHRS and CDR2 YFSETQ. The CDR3 loop is CASSLDRALGSPLHF. The CDR3 coding sequence is TGCGCTTCCTCGCTGGACAGGGCTCTAGGTTCACCCCTCCACTTT.

There are many counts of this clonotype. V usage is TRBV12-3 or TRBV12-4 and J usage is TRBJ2-1, with a possible D match to TRBD1 (5 bases). The V end was cut by 5 bases, the J end by 9 bases, with 17 bases between. This CDR3 spans 14 amino acids. The CDR3 region has the DNA TGTGCCAGCAGTCCAAACCCGGCAGGGTTTGAGCAGTTCTTC. It specifies CASSPNPAGFEQFF.

This clonotype was found many times. The CDR3 sequence is CASSQTRVGFETQYF. CDR3 bases: TGTGCCAGCAGCCAAACTCGAGTAGGGTTCGAGACCCAGTACTTC. This chain uses TRBV3-1 with TRBJ2-5; D is ambiguous. CDR1 LGHDT and CDR2 YNNKEL come from the germline V gene (reference sequence). The V end lost 2 bases, the J end lost 5 bases, and 15 bases lay between the germline ends. The CDR3 has 15 residues.

This clonotype was counted at least ten times. The CDR3: CASSYSGTESRQPQHF. The CDR3 region has the DNA TGTGCCAGCAGTTACTCCGGGACAGAATCTCGTCAGCCCCAGCATTTT. The genes are TRBV6-2 or TRBV6-3 and TRBJ1-5, with TRBD1 matching over 7 bases. In germline, CDR1 is MNHEY, CDR2 SVGEGT. The CDR3 covers 16 residues. V shed 0 bases, J shed 6 bases, and the junction held 8 bases outside the gene matches.

This clonotype was counted at least ten times. The V and J genes are TRBV5-1 and TRBJ2-5; D is unresolved. Germline V CDR1 and CDR2: SGHRS, YFSETQ. Trimming removed 4 bases at V and 5 bases at J, with 12 bases between. The CDR3 is 13 amino acids. The CDR3 protein is CASSVRPGETQYF. The CDR3 nucleotides read TGCGCCAGCAGCGTCCGCCCTGGGGAGACCCAGTACTTC.

This clonotype was counted ten times or more. V is TRBV4-3 and J is TRBJ1-5; D is undetermined. The CDR3 contains 15 residues. Germline-derived CDR1 and CDR2 are LGHNA and YSLEER. Trimming took off 2 bases at V and 2 bases at J, with 10 bases between the two ends. CDR3 DNA: TGCGCCAGCAGCCAATCCGGTTTTGGCAATCAGCCCCAGCATTTT. Amino acids: CASSQSGFGNQPQHF.

This clonotype has ten or more counts. V and J are TRBV5-1 and TRBJ1-5; D gene unclear. V gave up 4 bases and J gave up 5 bases, with 7 bases separating them. Germline V gives CDR1 SGHRS, CDR2 YFSETQ. This CDR3 region has 12 residues. The CDR3 DNA reads as TGCGCCAGCAGCCAAGGACATCAGCCCCAGCATTTT. Its translation is CASSQGHQPQHF.

This clonotype was seen many times. This chain uses TRBV6-5 with TRBJ2-2; a possible D gene is TRBD1 (6 bases). Germline V lookup: CDR1 MNHEY, CDR2 SVGAGI. The CDR3 length is 14 residues. V was shortened by 2 bases and J by 8 bases, with 12 bases between the two germline ends. The chain's CDR3 is CASSYVQGRGELFF. CDR3 DNA sequence: TGTGCCAGCAGTTACGTACAGGGTCGGGGGGAGCTGTTTTTT.

This clonotype has at least ten counts. The gene calls are TRBV4-2 and TRBJ2-2; TRBD1 matches at 8 bases. V lost 7 bases, J lost 6 bases, and 7 bases stayed unmatched. Germline V CDR1 and CDR2: LGHNA, YNFKEQ. The CDR3 sequence is 14 residues long. The DNA of the CDR3 is TGTGCCAGCAACCTCAAACAGGGGGCCGGGGAGCTGTTTTTT. Its translation: CASNLKQGAGELFF.

The table lists this clonotype with many counts. The V and J genes are TRBV9 and TRBJ2-1, with D possibly TRBD2 on 6 matching bases. This CDR3 is built from 15 residues. Germline loops: CDR1 SGDLS, CDR2 YYNGEE. V lost 2 bases and J 8 bases, leaving 17 bases between the germline ends. CDR3 residues: CASSVGAGRNDEQFF. In nucleotides, the CDR3 is TGTGCCAGCAGCGTTGGGGCAGGGAGGAACGATGAGCAGTTCTTC.

There are many counts of this clonotype. The V call is TRBV20-1, the J call TRBJ2-7; no reliable D call. CDR1 and CDR2 from the germline V gene are DFQATT and SNEGSKA (reference sequence). CDR3 length: 14 residues. V lost 0 bases, J lost 5 bases, and 14 bases lay in between. The CDR3 spells CSARENSLEDEQYF. In nucleotides, the CDR3 is TGCAGTGCTAGAGAGAACTCGCTAGAGGACGAGCAGTACTTC.

This clonotype came up many times. The J gene is TRBJ2-5, the V gene TRBV10-3; D ambiguous. The germline V gene has CDR1 ENHRY and CDR2 SYGVKD. This CDR3 comprises 12 residues. Trimming removed 11 bases at V and 5 bases at J, with 15 bases between. CDR3 DNA: TGTGCCGTCCAAGGAGTGGAGGAGACCCAGTACTTC. This codes for CAVQGVEETQYF.

Many counts were recorded for this clonotype. The V gene is TRBV20-1, the J gene TRBJ2-7, with a possible D match to TRBD2 (5 bases). Germline assignment: CDR1 DFQATT and CDR2 SNEGSKA (reference sequence). The length of the CDR3 is 16 residues. V gave up 4 bases and J gave up 6 bases, with 25 bases separating them. The CDR3 here is CSANLGRTVSAGEQYF. CDR3 DNA sequence: TGCAGTGCTAACCTGGGCAGAACGGTATCGGCGGGCGAGCAGTACTTC.

This clonotype was seen at least ten times. This chain links TRBV7-2 with TRBJ2-3; D uncertain. Per germline, CDR1 SGHTA and CDR2 FQGNSA. The V gene lost 3 bases and the J gene lost 2 bases, with 9 bases spanning the gap. The CDR3 length is 14 residues. CDR3 sequence: CASSFDLFTDTQYF. CDR3 bases: TGTGCCAGCAGCTTTGACTTATTCACAGATACGCAGTATTTT. The whole variable domain, filled in from reference TRBV7-2 and TRBJ2-3, reads GAGVSQSPSNKVTEKGKDVELRCDPISGHTALYWYRQSLGQGLEFLIYFQGNSAPDKSGLPSDRFSAERTGGSVSTLTIQRTQQEDSAVYLCASSFDLFTDTQYFGPGTRLTVL.

This clonotype was counted many times. The chain employs TRBV5-1 and TRBJ2-2, with D possibly matching TRBD1 (6 bases). Trimming stripped 2 bases from V and 0 bases from J, with 17 bases between. The CDR3 runs to 18 residues. Germline V lookup: CDR1 SGHRS, CDR2 YFSETQ. The CDR3 DNA sequence: TGCGCCAGCAGCTTTTGGCCCTCGACAGGCGCGAACACCGGGGAGCTGTTTTTT. Translated, it gives CASSFWPSTGANTGELFF.

This clonotype was observed many times. The rearrangement links TRBV4-2 to TRBJ1-1; D may be TRBD1 (6 bases). V dropped 0 bases and J dropped 6 bases, with 14 bases sitting between them. Germline V gene sequence: CDR1 LGHNA, CDR2 YNFKEQ. The CDR3 runs to 15 residues. The CDR3 nucleotides read TGTGCCAGCAGCCAAGATCCTCTGGCAGGGGCTGAAGCTTTCTTT. It encodes CASSQDPLAGAEAFF.

This clonotype was recorded many times. The gene calls are TRBV6-5 and TRBJ1-5; TRBD1 matches at 10 bases. The CDR3 has 17 amino acids. In germline, CDR1 is MNHEY, CDR2 SVGAGI. V gave up 0 bases and J gave up 3 bases; unmatched junction bases: 5. This CDR3 is CASSYSGDRGSNQPQHF. CDR3 nucleotides: TGTGCCAGCAGTTACTCGGGGGACAGGGGCTCCAATCAGCCCCAGCATTTT.